This entry lists 5 T cell receptor beta chains sequenced from one sample in a study of blood T cell repertoires in COVID-19. Data came from immunoSEQ multiplex PCR; TCRdb stores just in-frame clones and leaves some out. The sample has approximately 220,000 clones, nearly 90% seen once. Sequences were obtained from PBMCs or T cells enriched from blood (not recorded which). The source is a young man who had been exposed to COVID-19.

The V call is TRBV4-1, the J call TRBJ2-7; 7 bases map to TRBD1. The CDR3 runs to 14 residues. V trimming: 4 bases; J trimming: 2 bases; junction bases outside the gene matches: 5. Germline-derived CDR1 and CDR2 are MGHRA and YSYEKL. The CDR3 is CASSRDSLTYEQYF. CDR3 nucleotide sequence: TGCGCCAGCAGCCGGGACAGCCTGACCTACGAGCAGTACTTC.

The gene calls are TRBV7-6 and TRBJ1-1, with a possible D match to TRBD1 (6 bases). CDR1 is SGHVS and CDR2 is FNYEAQ in the germline V gene. With 7 bases removed from V and 0 bases from J, the gap between germline ends came to 18 bases. The CDR3 contains 16 residues. CDR3 residues: CASTQSGGLMNTEAFF. For the CDR3, the DNA is TGTGCCAGCACACAAAGTGGGGGCCTGATGAACACTGAAGCTTTCTTT.

The chain carries TRBV5-1 and TRBJ1-4, with a weak D call TRBD1 (5 bases). V lost 3 bases and J 10 bases, leaving 16 bases between the germline ends. This CDR3 contains 14 residues. CDR1 is SGHRS, CDR2 YFSETQ, per germline. Here the CDR3 DNA reads TGCGCCAGCAGCTCGGGACTTGGGTTAAGAAAACTGTTTTTT. Its translation is CASSSGLGLRKLFF.

This chain uses TRBV18 with TRBJ2-4; 7 positions match TRBD1. V shed 3 bases, J shed 0 bases, and the junction held 14 bases outside the gene matches. The CDR3 has 19 amino acids. Germline values: CDR1 KGHSH, CDR2 LQKENI. DNA for the CDR3: TGTGCCAGCTCACCTGCCCCACCGGGACAGACACTAGCCAAAAACATTCAGTACTTC. Amino acid sequence: CASSPAPPGQTLAKNIQYF.

The chain joins TRBV5-1 to TRBJ1-1; no reliable D call. This CDR3 has 14 residues. V lost 0 bases and J 1 base, leaving 7 bases between the germline ends. Germline CDR1 SGHRS, CDR2 YFSETQ. CDR3 coding DNA: TGCGCCAGCAGCTTGGCCGGGAGGAACACTGAAGCTTTCTTT. This codes for CASSLAGRNTEAFF.